The 6 T cell receptor beta chains reported below all come from one sample, sequenced in a study of blood T cells in healthy people across ages. Using a J-beta primer mix together with a sample-barcoded 5' primer, a second PCR was run for about 6 to 11 cycles. Via MiXCR, TCRdb re-called the 5' RACE reads, giving one row per CDR3 protein. The sample contains under 850,000 distinct CDR3 sequences, about 34% of which appear only once. The specimen was blood. These receptors all stem from a man aged 18 to 29 in good health.

This chain joins TRBV24-1 and TRBJ2-1; 10 bases are a match to TRBD2. Germline V gives CDR1 KGHDR, CDR2 SFDVKD. The CDR3 is 19 residues long. After removal of 9 bases from V and 0 bases from J, the junction contained 16 bases not matched to a gene. The CDR3 protein is CATRGLAGADRSSYNEQFF. CDR3 bases: TGTGCCACCCGAGGCCTAGCGGGAGCCGACCGAAGCTCCTACAATGAGCAGTTCTTC.

This chain uses TRBV12-3 or TRBV12-4 with TRBJ1-5; D unclear. The CDR3 is 14 residues long. V was pared by 6 bases and J by 6 bases, with 15 bases between. For the CDR3, the DNA is TGTGCCAGCAGCGACGCAGAATTTGCTCAGCCCCAGCATTTT. It codes for CASSDAEFAQPQHF.

This clonotype was detected only a few times. The chain links TRBV20-1 to TRBJ1-2, with 7 bases lining up with TRBD1. Trimming took 6 bases from V and 4 from J; bases not matched to a gene: 8. This CDR3 comprises 13 residues. Germline CDR1 reads DFQATT; CDR2 reads SNEGSKA (reference sequence). Here the CDR3 reads CSAYGGQSYGYTF. Here the CDR3 DNA reads TGCAGTGCCTACGGGGGACAGTCCTATGGCTACACCTTC.

This clonotype was picked up a small number of times. This chain uses TRBV12-5 with TRBJ2-3; 8 bases match TRBD1. Germline CDR1 is LGHNT and CDR2 is FRNRAP. Unmatched junction bases numbered 16, after V lost 6 bases and J lost 2 bases. The CDR3 consists of 18 residues. CDR3 amino acids: CASGDTGGRVGFTDTQYF. The CDR3 DNA sequence: TGTGCTAGTGGCGATACAGGGGGAAGAGTGGGATTCACAGATACGCAGTATTTT.

This clonotype showed up just a few times. This sequence joins TRBV4-1 and TRBJ2-7; D might be TRBD1 (5 bases). V lost 4 bases and J 7 bases, leaving 14 bases between the germline ends. CDR1 and CDR2 from the germline V gene are MGHRA and YSYEKL. The length of the CDR3 is 13 residues. CDR3 sequence (DNA): TGCGCCAGCAGCCTGGACACATTCAATGAGCAGTACTTC. Protein: CASSLDTFNEQYF.

A remark on this clonotype: The junction shows a germline mismatch at one end, possibly a read error. The V gene is TRBV7-7, the J gene TRBJ2-3; 9 nucleotides match TRBD2. The CDR3 loop spans 17 amino acids. Germline lookup yields CDR1 SSHAT and CDR2 FNYEAQ (reference sequence). The CDR3 DNA sequence: TGTGCTAGCAGCGCCGGACTAGGGCGGGAGGGCCTCGATACGCAGTATTTT. The encoded protein is CASSAGLGREGLDTQYF.